These 16 T cell receptor beta chains originate from one sample sequenced in a study of circulating and synovial CD4+ cells in juvenile arthritis. The protocol was immunoSEQ multiplex PCR, while the TCRdb copy is restricted to in-frame clones and leaves out a portion. The sample lists about 32,000 clones; around 93% were seen once. Sequencing input: CD4+ T cells from blood. These receptors all come from a human donor with juvenile idiopathic arthritis.

The gene calls are TRBV5-1 and TRBJ1-2; D call uncertain. Germline CDR1 reads SGHRS; CDR2 reads YFSETQ. The CDR3 runs to 16 residues. Trimming cost V 4 bases and J 6 bases, with 22 bases left between them. CDR3 DNA sequence: TGCGCCAGCAGCCCGGGGAACAGTCTGTATAAGAATGGCTACACCTTC. As protein: CASSPGNSLYKNGYTF.

The chain combines TRBV5-1 with TRBJ1-2; 8 bases agree with TRBD1. The CDR3 loop spans 15 amino acids. Trimming took 0 bases from V and 5 from J; bases not matched to a gene: 6. The germline V gene has CDR1 SGHRS and CDR2 YFSETQ. In nucleotides, the CDR3 is TGCGCCAGCAGCTTGGACAGGGGGGATCCTTATGGCTACACCTTC. Protein sequence: CASSLDRGDPYGYTF.

The V call is TRBV5-1, the J call TRBJ1-4; D remains unclear. The germline CDR1 and CDR2 sequences are SGHRS and YFSETQ. CDR3 length: 13 amino acids. Trimming shortened V by 4 bases and J by 0 bases, and 4 bases separated the two germline ends. The chain's CDR3 is CASSRSTNEKLFF. The CDR3 DNA reads as TGCGCCAGCAGCCGGTCAACTAATGAAAAACTGTTTTTT.

The chain links TRBV7-3 to TRBJ2-5; TRBD2 aligns across 7 bases. This CDR3 has 14 amino acids. The germline V gene has CDR1 SGHTA and CDR2 FQGTGA. V shed 5 bases and J 4 bases; nucleotides not matched to a gene: 7. CDR3 in DNA: TGTGCCAGCAGCCGTGGGGGGGGTCGAGAGACCCAGTACTTC. Protein sequence: CASSRGGGRETQYF. Based on the CDR3 plus reference TRBV7-3 and TRBJ2-5, the full variable domain is GAGVSQTPSNKVTEKGKYVELRCDPISGHTALYWYRQSLGQGPEFLIYFQGTGAADDSGLPNDRFFAVRPEGSVSTLKIQRTERGDSAVYLCASSRGGGRETQYFGPGTRLLVL.

The chain has TRBV28 and TRBJ2-7, with 11 bases that match TRBD2. This CDR3 has 14 residues. The germline gives CDR1 MDHEN, CDR2 SYDVKM. V shed 6 bases, J shed 4 bases, and the junction held 5 bases outside the gene matches. CDR3 residues: CASSPGTSGYEQYF. The CDR3 region has the DNA TGTGCCAGCAGCCCAGGGACTAGCGGATACGAGCAGTACTTC.

The count of this clone is one. The rearrangement uses TRBV6-1 and TRBJ2-7; 10 positions agree with TRBD2. CDR1 is MNHNS and CDR2 is SASEGT in the germline V gene. V lost 1 base, J lost 6 bases, and 6 bases stayed unmatched. The CDR3 covers 15 residues. CDR3 residues: CASSEGLAGVGEQYF. The CDR3 region has the DNA TGTGCCAGCAGTGAAGGGCTAGCGGGAGTGGGCGAGCAGTACTTC.

V is TRBV20-1 and J is TRBJ1-4, with D unclear. The CDR3 length is 11 residues. The germline V and J ends were trimmed by 0 bases and 7 bases, with 3 bases remaining between them. The germline V gene encodes CDR1 DFQATT and CDR2 SNEGSKA (reference sequence). CDR3 DNA sequence: TGCAGTGCTAGAGAGAGTGAAAAACTGTTTTTT. Translation gives CSARESEKLFF.

The rearrangement uses TRBV29-1 and TRBJ2-3; TRBD2 is a possible D gene (6 bases). V gave up 7 bases and J gave up 3 bases, with 23 bases separating them. The CDR3 is 16 residues long. Germline assignment: CDR1 SQVTM and CDR2 ANQGSEA. The CDR3 spells CSADGSRRGLTDTQYF. The CDR3 coding sequence is TGCAGCGCCGATGGGTCTCGGAGGGGACTGACAGATACGCAGTATTTT.

This clone appeared once. The chain employs TRBV15 and TRBJ2-3, with D possibly TRBD2 on 5 matching bases. The CDR3 runs 15 residues. Per the germline V gene, CDR1 is LNHNV and CDR2 is YYDKDF (reference sequence). Trimming removed 1 base from V and 5 bases from J, with 13 bases in between. The CDR3 DNA follows: TGTGCCACCAGCAGAGTCCGGCTAGCAGAAGATACGCAGTATTTT. It is translated as CATSRVRLAEDTQYF.

The gene calls are TRBV5-1 and TRBJ2-1; D may be TRBD2 (6 bases). Germline CDR1 SGHRS, CDR2 YFSETQ. V was trimmed by 0 bases and J by 4 bases, leaving 14 bases between them. The CDR3 runs 16 residues. This chain's CDR3 is CASSLVSGVRYNEQFF. The DNA for the CDR3 is TGCGCCAGCAGCTTGGTTTCGGGAGTACGATACAATGAGCAGTTCTTC.

With respect to this clone: At one end, the junction sequence differs from germline, possibly due to a read error. This chain uses TRBV28 with TRBJ1-2; 9 bases align to TRBD1. There are 18 residues in the CDR3. The germline V gene encodes CDR1 MDHEN and CDR2 SYDVKM. CDR3 nucleotide sequence: TGTGCCAGCAGTTCCCATCGACAGCCGGGACAGGGTAACTATGGCTACCCCTTC. This encodes CASSSHRQPGQGNYGYPF.

J is TRBJ2-1 and V is TRBV7-8; possible D gene TRBD1, 5 bases. V was trimmed by 0 bases and J by 7 bases, leaving 16 bases between them. This CDR3 has 16 residues. CDR1 is SGHVS and CDR2 is FQNEAQ in the germline V gene. The CDR3 nucleotides are TGTGCCAGCAGCTTAGCGCCCAGCGCTGGGGCGAATGAGCAGTTCTTC. Protein sequence: CASSLAPSAGANEQFF.

The chain carries TRBV5-1 and TRBJ2-7; no clear D. Germline V gene lookup returns CDR1 SGHRS and CDR2 YFSETQ. V was cut by 0 bases and J by 0 bases, with 10 bases left in between. This CDR3 has 15 amino acids. CDR3 nucleotides: TGCGCCAGCAGCTTGGCGGGTACAAACTCCTACGAGCAGTACTTC. It encodes CASSLAGTNSYEQYF.

This clone occurred once. The chain joins TRBV9 to TRBJ1-1; the D is unclear. Germline V lookup: CDR1 SGDLS, CDR2 YYNGEE. Trimming removed 4 bases at V and 5 bases at J, with 12 bases between. This CDR3 contains 13 residues. CDR3 in amino acids: CASSPRGGTEAFF. CDR3 nucleotides: TGTGCCAGCAGCCCCCGAGGTGGGACTGAAGCTTTCTTT.

V is TRBV19 and J is TRBJ2-2; maybe TRBD1 (5 bases). CDR1 and CDR2 (germline): LNHDA, SQIVND (reference sequence). This CDR3 region has 18 residues. Trimming removed 2 bases at V and 1 base at J, with 17 bases between. CDR3 DNA sequence: TGTGCCAGTAGTATAATCGGCGTGGGCAGGGAGAACACCGGGGAGCTGTTTTTT. Amino acids: CASSIIGVGRENTGELFF.

A single count supports this clone. This rearrangement joins TRBV6-4 to TRBJ1-2; the D is unclear. Trimming left V 0 bases short and J 7 bases short, with 9 bases between. CDR1 is MRHNA, CDR2 SNTAGT, per germline. This CDR3 contains 13 residues. The CDR3 nucleotides are TGTGCCAGCAGTGACTCCCCTAACAGTGGCTACACCTTC. Its protein product is CASSDSPNSGYTF.